This entry is about one T cell receptor (beta chain). Its antigen is undetermined. Produced via immunoSEQ multiplex PCR; TCRdb's table is partial and in-frame only. The sample contains 65,000 or so clones, approximately 94% of which appear only once. The data stem from a study of cytomegalovirus exposure and HLA in healthy donors. Study-level background: A subsequent analysis stated that the roughly 120 validation repertoires were run on the same platform as the 600 to 750 first-cohort repertoires.

Findings and caveats of the study: Rarity characterized most TCR sequences, yet some public TCRs appeared in many donors. Researchers catalogued about 150 TCR beta chains as cytomegalovirus-associated.

A roughly 120-subject validation cohort, separate from the approximately 690-subject first cohort, supplied the donors. The sequencing input was PBMCs. The source of this sequence is a man in his late teens or twenties in good health and CMV-seropositive.

Written as DNA, the CDR3 is TGTGCCAGCTCAACCCCGGGACAGGGTACCGGCTACACCTTC. Translating it yields CASSTPGQGTGYTF. J is TRBJ1-2 and V is TRBV6-5, with 9 bases fitting TRBD1. Germline trimming cut 8 bases from V and 8 bases from J; bases unmatched to any gene: 12. This CDR3 region has 14 residues. From germline, CDR1 is MNHEY and CDR2 SVGAGI.